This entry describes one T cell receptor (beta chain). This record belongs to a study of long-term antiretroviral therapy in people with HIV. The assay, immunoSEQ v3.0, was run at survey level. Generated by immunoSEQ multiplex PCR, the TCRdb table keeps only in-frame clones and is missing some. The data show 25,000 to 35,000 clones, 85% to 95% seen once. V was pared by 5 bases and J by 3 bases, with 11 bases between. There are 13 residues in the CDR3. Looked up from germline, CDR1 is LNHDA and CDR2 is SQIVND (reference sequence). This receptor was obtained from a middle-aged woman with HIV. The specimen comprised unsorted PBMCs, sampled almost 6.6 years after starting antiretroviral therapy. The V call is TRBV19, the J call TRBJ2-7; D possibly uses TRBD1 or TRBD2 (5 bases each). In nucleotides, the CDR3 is TGTGCCAGTAGTTGGGACCTAGACTACGAGCAGTACTTC. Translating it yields CASSWDLDYEQYF.